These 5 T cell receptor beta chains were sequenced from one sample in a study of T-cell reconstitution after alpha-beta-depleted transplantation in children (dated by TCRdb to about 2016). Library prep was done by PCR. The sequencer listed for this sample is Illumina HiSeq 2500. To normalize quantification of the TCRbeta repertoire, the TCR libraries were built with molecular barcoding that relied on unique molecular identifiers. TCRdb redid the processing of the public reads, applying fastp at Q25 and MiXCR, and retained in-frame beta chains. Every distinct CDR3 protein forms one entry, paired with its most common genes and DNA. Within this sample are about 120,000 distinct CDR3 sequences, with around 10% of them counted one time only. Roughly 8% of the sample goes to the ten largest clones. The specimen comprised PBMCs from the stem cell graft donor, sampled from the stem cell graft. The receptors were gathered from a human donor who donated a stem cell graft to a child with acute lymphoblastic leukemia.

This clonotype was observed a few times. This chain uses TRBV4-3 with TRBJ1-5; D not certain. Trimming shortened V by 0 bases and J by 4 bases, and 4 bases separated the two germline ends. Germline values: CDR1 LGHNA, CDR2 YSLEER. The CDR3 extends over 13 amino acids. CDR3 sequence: CASSQDGNQPQHF. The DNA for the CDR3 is TGCGCCAGCAGCCAAGACGGGAATCAGCCCCAGCATTTT.

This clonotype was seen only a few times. DNA for the CDR3: TGTGCCACCAGCAGAGGAGGTGGGGAGACCCAGTACTTC. Its translation is CATSRGGGETQYF. The rearrangement joins TRBV15 to TRBJ2-5; D is ambiguous. V gave up 1 base and J gave up 5 bases, with 8 bases separating them. CDR1 and CDR2 from the germline V gene are LNHNV and YYDKDF (reference sequence). The CDR3 sequence is 13 residues long.

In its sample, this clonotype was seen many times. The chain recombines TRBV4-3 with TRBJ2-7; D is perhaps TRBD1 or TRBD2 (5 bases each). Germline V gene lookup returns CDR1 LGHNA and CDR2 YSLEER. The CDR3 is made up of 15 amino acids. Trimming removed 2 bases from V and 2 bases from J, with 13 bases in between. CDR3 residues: CASSQNRDVPYEQYF. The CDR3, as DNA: TGCGCCAGCAGCCAAAACCGGGACGTCCCCTACGAGCAGTACTTC.

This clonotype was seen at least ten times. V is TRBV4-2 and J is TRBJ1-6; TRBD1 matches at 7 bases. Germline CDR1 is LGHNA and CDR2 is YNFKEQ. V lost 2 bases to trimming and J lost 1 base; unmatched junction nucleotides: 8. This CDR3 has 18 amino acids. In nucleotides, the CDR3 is TGTGCCAGCAGCCAAAGACCCAGGGGGACTTCCTATAATTCACCCCTCCACTTT. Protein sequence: CASSQRPRGTSYNSPLHF.

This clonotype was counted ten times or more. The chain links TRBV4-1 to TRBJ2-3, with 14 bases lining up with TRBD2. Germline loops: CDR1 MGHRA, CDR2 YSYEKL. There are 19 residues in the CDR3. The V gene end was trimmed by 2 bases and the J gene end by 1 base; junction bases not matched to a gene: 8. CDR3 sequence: CASSQPTSGGAFGTDTQYF. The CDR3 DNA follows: TGCGCCAGCAGCCAACCGACTAGCGGGGGGGCGTTTGGCACAGATACGCAGTATTTT.